A selection of T cell receptor beta chains follows, all from one sample in a study of CD8 T cells in Susac syndrome. TCRdb itself ran the immunoSEQ multiplex PCR reads through MiXCR, one entry per CDR3 protein. The profile shows 190,000 or so distinct CDR3 sequences, 95% of them singletons. The sequencing input was CD4+ T cells from PBMCs. The receptor set was obtained from a human donor with multiple sclerosis. Each CDR3 is given without its conserved first and last residue. Fields, in order: J gene, V gene, CDR3 protein.

J gene: TRBJ1-2
V gene: TRBV12-3/TRBV12-4
CDR3 protein: ASSTTGSYGYT

J gene: TRBJ2-1
V gene: TRBV20-1
CDR3 protein: SARDQVEQF

J gene: TRBJ1-2
V gene: TRBV4-1
CDR3 protein: ASSQDTHYGYT

J gene: TRBJ1-2
V gene: TRBV6-5
CDR3 protein: ASSYSAGYGYT

J gene: TRBJ2-1
V gene: TRBV5-1
CDR3 protein: ASSLDRASYNEQF

J gene: TRBJ1-6
V gene: TRBV3-1
CDR3 protein: ASSQDSLFNSPLH

J gene: TRBJ1-1
V gene: TRBV30
CDR3 protein: AWSRTREGTEAF

J gene: TRBJ2-4
V gene: TRBV19
CDR3 protein: ASSGAQDLPGIQY

J gene: TRBJ2-3
V gene: TRBV5-1
CDR3 protein: ASSFASGGTDTQY

J gene: TRBJ1-2
V gene: TRBV29-1
CDR3 protein: SVEEGRGQGYT

J gene: TRBJ1-1
V gene: TRBV30
CDR3 protein: AWSRHVYTEAF

J gene: TRBJ1-1
V gene: TRBV5-6
CDR3 protein: ASSPGQLMNTEAF

J gene: TRBJ1-6
V gene: TRBV18
CDR3 protein: ASSPRVAVSDSPLH

J gene: TRBJ2-3
V gene: TRBV15
CDR3 protein: ATSRVGTWETSTDTQY

J gene: TRBJ2-7
V gene: TRBV3-1
CDR3 protein: ASSQEGGRGYEQY

J gene: TRBJ1-2
V gene: TRBV5-4
CDR3 protein: ASSLPGTGFGGYT

J gene: TRBJ2-3
V gene: TRBV30
CDR3 protein: AWGWKGGTDTQY